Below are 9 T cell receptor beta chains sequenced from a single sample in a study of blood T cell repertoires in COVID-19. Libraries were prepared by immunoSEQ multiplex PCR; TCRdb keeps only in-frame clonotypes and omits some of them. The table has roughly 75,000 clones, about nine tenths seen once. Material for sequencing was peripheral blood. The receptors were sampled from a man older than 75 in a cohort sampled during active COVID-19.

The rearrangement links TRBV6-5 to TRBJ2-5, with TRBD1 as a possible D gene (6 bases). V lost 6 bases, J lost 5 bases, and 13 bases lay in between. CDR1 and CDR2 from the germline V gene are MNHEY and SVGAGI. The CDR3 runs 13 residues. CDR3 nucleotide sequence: TGTGCCAGCAGCAGGGGCCCGGGGGAGACCCAGTACTTC. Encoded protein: CASSRGPGETQYF.

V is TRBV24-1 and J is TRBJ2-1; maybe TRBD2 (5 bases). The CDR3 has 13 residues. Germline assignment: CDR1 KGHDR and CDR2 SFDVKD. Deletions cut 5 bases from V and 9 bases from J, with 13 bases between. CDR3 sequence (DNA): TGTGCCACCAGTGCCTCCGACCGGGGTGAGCAGTTCTTC. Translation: CATSASDRGEQFF.

CDR3 amino acids: CASSLGSSSNEQFF. For the CDR3, the DNA is TGTGCCAGCAGCTTAGGGAGCTCGAGCAATGAGCAGTTCTTC. The chain joins TRBV7-9 to TRBJ2-1; no definite D call. CDR1 is SEHNR and CDR2 is FQNEAQ in the germline V gene (reference sequence). The length of the CDR3 is 14 residues. With 1 base removed from V and 6 bases from J, the gap between germline ends came to 10 bases.

CDR3: CASSLNSYQPQHF. In nucleotides, the CDR3 is TGTGCCAGCAGTCTCAACAGCTATCAGCCCCAGCATTTT. This rearrangement joins TRBV6-5 to TRBJ1-5; D not resolved. This CDR3 contains 13 residues. Germline V gene data show CDR1 as MNHEY and CDR2 as SVGAGI. V dropped 5 bases and J dropped 5 bases, with 10 bases sitting between them.

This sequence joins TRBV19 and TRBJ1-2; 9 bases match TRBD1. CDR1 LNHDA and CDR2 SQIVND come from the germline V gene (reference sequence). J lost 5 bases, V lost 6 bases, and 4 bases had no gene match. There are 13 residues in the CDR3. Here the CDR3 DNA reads TGTGCCAGTAGGGACAGGGGCGTTTATGGCTACACCTTC. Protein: CASRDRGVYGYTF.

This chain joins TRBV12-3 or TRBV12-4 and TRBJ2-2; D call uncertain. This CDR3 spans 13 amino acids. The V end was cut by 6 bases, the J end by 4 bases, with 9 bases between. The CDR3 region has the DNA TGTGCCAGCAGGTTACGGTCCACCGGGGAGCTGTTTTTT. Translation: CASRLRSTGELFF.

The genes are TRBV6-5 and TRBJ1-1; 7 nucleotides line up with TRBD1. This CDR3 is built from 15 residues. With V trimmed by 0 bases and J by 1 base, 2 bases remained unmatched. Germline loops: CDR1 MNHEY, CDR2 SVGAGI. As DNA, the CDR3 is TGTGCCAGCAGTTACTCTCGGACAGGGAACACTGAAGCTTTCTTT. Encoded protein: CASSYSRTGNTEAFF.

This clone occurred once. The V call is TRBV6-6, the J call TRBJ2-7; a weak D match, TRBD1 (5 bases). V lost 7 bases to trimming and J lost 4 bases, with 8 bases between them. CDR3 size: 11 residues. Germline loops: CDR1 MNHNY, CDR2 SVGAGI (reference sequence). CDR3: CASTGIYEQYF. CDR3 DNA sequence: TGTGCCAGCACAGGGATTTACGAGCAGTACTTC.

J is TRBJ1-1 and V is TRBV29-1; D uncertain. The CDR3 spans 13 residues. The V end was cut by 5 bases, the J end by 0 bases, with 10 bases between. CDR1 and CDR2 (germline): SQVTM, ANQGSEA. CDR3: CSVYGPLNTEAFF. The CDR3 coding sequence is TGCAGCGTTTATGGGCCTCTGAACACTGAAGCTTTCTTT.